The 7 T cell receptor beta chains below all came from one sample that was sequenced in a study of CD4+ T cells in melanoma. Libraries were prepared by immunoSEQ multiplex PCR; TCRdb keeps only in-frame clonotypes and omits some of them. The data show about 5,000 clones, around three fifths seen once. Sequencing used cells from a culture (not recorded whether cultured in vitro). The origin of the receptors is a human donor with melanoma.

The V and J genes are TRBV15 and TRBJ2-7; TRBD1 matches at 7 bases. V was pared by 9 bases and J by 5 bases, with 13 bases of the junction left unmatched. CDR3 length: 14 amino acids. Germline CDR1 is LNHNV and CDR2 is YYDKDF (reference sequence). CDR3 coding DNA: TGTGCCACGAGACCCGGTACAGGGGTCGACGAGCAGTACTTC. Translating gives CATRPGTGVDEQYF.

This clone was observed a handful of times. Other DNA sequences in this specimen translate into the identical CDR3. V usage is TRBV4-3 and J usage is TRBJ1-2, with unresolved D. The CDR3 has 15 amino acids. Germline CDR1 is LGHNA and CDR2 is YSLEER. The V gene lost 0 bases and the J gene lost 0 bases, with 8 bases spanning the gap. The CDR3 spells CASSQDRTANYGYTF. The CDR3 DNA sequence: TGCGCCAGCAGCCAAGACAGGACCGCTAACTATGGCTACACCTTC.

Here the CDR3 reads CASSSYYEQYF. For the CDR3, the DNA is TGCGCCAGCAGCTCGTACTACGAGCAGTACTTC. The chain joins TRBV5-1 to TRBJ2-7, with D uncertain. The CDR3 is 11 residues long. Trimming removed 3 bases at V and 3 bases at J, with 4 bases between. CDR1 is SGHRS and CDR2 is YFSETQ in the germline V gene. Drawing the rest from reference TRBV5-1 and TRBJ2-7, the complete variable domain is KAGVTQTPRYLIKTRGQQVTLSCSPISGHRSVSWYQQTPGQGLQFLFEYFSETQRNKGNFPGRFSGRQFSNSRSEMNVSTLELGDSALYLCASSSYYEQYFGPGTRLTVT.

The chain employs TRBV19 and TRBJ1-1; no clear D gene. The CDR3 sequence is 15 residues long. Trimming cost V 0 bases and J 2 bases, with 10 bases left between them. Per the germline V gene, CDR1 is LNHDA and CDR2 is SQIVND (reference sequence). CDR3 loop: CASSIEGRTNTEAFF. The CDR3 coding sequence is TGTGCCAGTAGTATAGAGGGCAGAACTAACACTGAAGCTTTCTTT.

The gene calls are TRBV4-1 and TRBJ1-2; no firm D call. Germline CDR1 and CDR2: MGHRA and YSYEKL. Trimming removed 0 bases from V and 8 bases from J, with 7 bases in between. The CDR3 extends over 12 amino acids. The CDR3 nucleotides read TGCGCCAGCAGCCAAGAAAGGTCAGGCTACACCTTC. Residues: CASSQERSGYTF.

The rearrangement uses TRBV14 and TRBJ2-1; TRBD1 matches at 8 bases. The CDR3 loop spans 17 amino acids. The V segment lost 1 base and the J segment 1 base; nucleotides outside the gene matches: 6. The germline V gene encodes CDR1 SGHDN and CDR2 FVKESK. The CDR3 is CASSQGPDRVSYNEQFF. For the CDR3, the DNA is TGTGCCAGCAGCCAAGGGCCGGACAGGGTATCCTACAATGAGCAGTTCTTC. Full variable domain (remainder filled in from reference TRBV14 and TRBJ2-1): EAGVTQFPSHSVIEKGQTVTLRCDPISGHDNLYWYRRVMGKEIKFLLHFVKESKQDESGMPNNRFLAERTGGTYSTLKVQPAELEDSGVYFCASSQGPDRVSYNEQFFGPGTRLTVL.

In DNA form, the CDR3 reads TGTGCCAGCAGCAAGAGGGGGTACCACGAGCAGTACTTC. Translation: CASSKRGYHEQYF. V usage is TRBV5-6 and J usage is TRBJ2-7, with D possibly being TRBD1 (6 bases). This CDR3 region has 13 residues. Between the trimmed V and J ends, which lost 4 bases and 5 bases, there was a span of 13 bases. Germline-derived CDR1 and CDR2 are SGHDT and YYEEEE.